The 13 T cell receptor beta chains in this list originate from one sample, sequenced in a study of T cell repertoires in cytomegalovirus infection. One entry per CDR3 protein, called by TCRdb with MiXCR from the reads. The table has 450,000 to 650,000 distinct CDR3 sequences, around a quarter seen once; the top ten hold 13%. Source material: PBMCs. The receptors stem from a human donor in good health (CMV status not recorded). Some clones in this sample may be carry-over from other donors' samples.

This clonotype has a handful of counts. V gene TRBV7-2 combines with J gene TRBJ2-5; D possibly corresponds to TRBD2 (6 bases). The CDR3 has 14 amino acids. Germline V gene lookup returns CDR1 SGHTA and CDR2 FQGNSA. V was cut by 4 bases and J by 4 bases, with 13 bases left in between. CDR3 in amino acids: CASSSAGRGETQYF. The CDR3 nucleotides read TGTGCCAGCAGCTCGGCGGGGAGAGGAGAGACCCAGTACTTC.

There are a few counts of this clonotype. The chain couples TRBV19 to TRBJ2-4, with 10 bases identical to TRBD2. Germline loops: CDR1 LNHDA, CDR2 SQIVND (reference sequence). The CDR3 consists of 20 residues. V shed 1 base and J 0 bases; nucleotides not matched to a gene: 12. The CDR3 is CASSIGASGSIHLAKNIQYF. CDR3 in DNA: TGTGCCAGTAGTATAGGGGCTAGCGGGAGTATTCATCTAGCCAAAAACATTCAGTACTTC.

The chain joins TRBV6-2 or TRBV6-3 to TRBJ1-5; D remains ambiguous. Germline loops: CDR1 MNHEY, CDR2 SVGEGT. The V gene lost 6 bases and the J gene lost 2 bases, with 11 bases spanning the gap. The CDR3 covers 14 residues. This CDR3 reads CASRPDFGNQPQHF. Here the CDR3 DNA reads TGTGCCAGCAGGCCCGACTTTGGCAATCAGCCCCAGCATTTT.

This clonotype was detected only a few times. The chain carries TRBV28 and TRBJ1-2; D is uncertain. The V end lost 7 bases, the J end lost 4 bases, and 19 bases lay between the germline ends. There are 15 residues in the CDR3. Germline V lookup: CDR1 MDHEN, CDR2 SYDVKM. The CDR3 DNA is TGTGCCAGCACCTCCCCCACAGATACCTTCTATGGCTACACCTTC. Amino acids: CASTSPTDTFYGYTF.

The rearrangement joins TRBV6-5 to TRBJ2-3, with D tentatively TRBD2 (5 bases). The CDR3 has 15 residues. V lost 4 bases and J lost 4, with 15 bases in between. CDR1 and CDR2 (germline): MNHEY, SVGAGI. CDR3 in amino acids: CASSLASSRPDTQYF. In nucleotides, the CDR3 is TGTGCCAGCAGTTTAGCTAGCTCCCGCCCAGATACGCAGTATTTT.

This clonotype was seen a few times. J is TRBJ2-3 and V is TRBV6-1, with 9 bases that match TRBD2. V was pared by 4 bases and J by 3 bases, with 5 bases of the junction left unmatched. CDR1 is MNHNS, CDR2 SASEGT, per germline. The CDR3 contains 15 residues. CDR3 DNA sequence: TGTGCCAGCAGTGTTTCTAGCGGGACTACAGATACGCAGTATTTT. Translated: CASSVSSGTTDTQYF.

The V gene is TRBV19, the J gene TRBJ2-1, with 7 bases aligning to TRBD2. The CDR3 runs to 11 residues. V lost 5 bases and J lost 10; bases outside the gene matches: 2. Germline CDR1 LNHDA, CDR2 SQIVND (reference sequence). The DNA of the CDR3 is TGTGCCAGTAGTCAAGCGGGAGAGCAGTTCTTC. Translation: CASSQAGEQFF.

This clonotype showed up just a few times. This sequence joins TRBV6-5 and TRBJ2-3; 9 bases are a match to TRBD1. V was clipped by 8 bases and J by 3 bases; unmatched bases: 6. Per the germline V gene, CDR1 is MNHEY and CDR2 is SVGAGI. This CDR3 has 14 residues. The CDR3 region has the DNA TGTGCCAGCGGACGGACAGGGGTAACAGATACGCAGTATTTT. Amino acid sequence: CASGRTGVTDTQYF.

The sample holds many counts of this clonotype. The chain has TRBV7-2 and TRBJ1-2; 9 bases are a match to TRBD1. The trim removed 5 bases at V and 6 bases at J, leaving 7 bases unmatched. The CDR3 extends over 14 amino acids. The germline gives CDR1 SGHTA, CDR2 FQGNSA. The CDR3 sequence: CASSQGQGRNGYTF. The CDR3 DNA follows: TGTGCCAGCAGCCAGGGACAGGGCAGGAATGGCTACACCTTC.

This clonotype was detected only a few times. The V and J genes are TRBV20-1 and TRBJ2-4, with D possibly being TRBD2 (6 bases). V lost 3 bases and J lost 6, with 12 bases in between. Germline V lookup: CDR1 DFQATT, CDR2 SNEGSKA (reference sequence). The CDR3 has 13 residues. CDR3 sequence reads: CSASRREVNIQYF. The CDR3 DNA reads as TGCAGTGCTAGCCGGAGGGAGGTAAACATTCAGTACTTC.

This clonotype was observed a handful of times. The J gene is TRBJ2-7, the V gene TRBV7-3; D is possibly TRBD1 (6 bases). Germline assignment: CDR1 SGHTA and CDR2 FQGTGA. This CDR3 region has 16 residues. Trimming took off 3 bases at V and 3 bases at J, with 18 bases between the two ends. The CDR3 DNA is TGTGCCAGCAGCTTTTCTGGGGGCCGGCTAAACTACGAGCAGTACTTC. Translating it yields CASSFSGGRLNYEQYF.

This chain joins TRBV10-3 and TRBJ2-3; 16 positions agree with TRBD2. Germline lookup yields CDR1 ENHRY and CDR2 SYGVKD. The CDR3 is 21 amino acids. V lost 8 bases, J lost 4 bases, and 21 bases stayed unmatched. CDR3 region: CAIRHGQPGTSGRAPSDTQYF. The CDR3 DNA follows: TGTGCCATCCGCCACGGACAGCCAGGGACTAGCGGGAGGGCCCCGTCAGATACGCAGTATTTT.

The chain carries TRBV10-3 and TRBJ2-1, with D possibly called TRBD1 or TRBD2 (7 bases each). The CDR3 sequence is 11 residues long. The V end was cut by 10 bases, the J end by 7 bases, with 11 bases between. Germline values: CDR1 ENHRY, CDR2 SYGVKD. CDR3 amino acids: CATQGGNEQFF. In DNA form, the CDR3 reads TGTGCCACCCAGGGGGGGAATGAGCAGTTCTTC.